The T cell receptor (beta chain) under discussion was sequenced for a study of cytomegalovirus exposure and HLA in healthy donors. Study-wide points: TCR beta sequences numbering fewer than 20,000 were associated with HLA alleles at 0.05 false discovery rate in a later analysis. A few of the chains that were CMV-associated were confirmed in vitro to be specific for CMV antigens. Investigators reported approximately 150 TCR beta chains as tied to cytomegalovirus.

Germline V lookup: CDR1 MNHNY, CDR2 SVGAGI (reference sequence). Trimming removed 2 bases from V and 6 bases from J; junction bases left unmatched: 3. This CDR3 region has 14 residues. This clone was counted a single time. What it recognizes is unknown. With 60 Vbeta and 13 Jbeta primers, the PCR was carried out. Only in-frame clones appear in the TCRdb table, and some are missing; sequencing was by immunoSEQ multiplex PCR. The sample lists some 200,000 clones; 84% were seen once. The TCR was taken from a woman aged 45-65 years in good health and CMV-seropositive. The chain uses TRBV6-6 and TRBJ2-7; 11 bases are a match to TRBD2. The material sequenced was PBMCs. The CDR3 DNA sequence: TGTGCCAGCAGTTACGTAGCGGGGGGGCGCGAGCAGTACTTC. Its protein is CASSYVAGGREQYF.